Each of the 18 T cell receptor beta chains below was sequenced from the same sample in a study of T cell responses to AZD1222 COVID-19 vaccine. Assay used: immunoSEQ multiplex PCR; TCRdb lists only in-frame clones, some missing. The data contain 120,000 or so clones, roughly nine tenths of them singletons. Here the sequenced sample was peripheral blood, taken on day 0 of AZD1222 vaccination. These receptors were obtained from an adult in good health.

The chain joins TRBV9 to TRBJ2-1; D is perhaps TRBD1 or TRBD2 (5 bases each). The CDR3 loop spans 16 amino acids. The germline V and J ends were trimmed by 0 bases and 6 bases, with 16 bases remaining between them. In germline, CDR1 is SGDLS, CDR2 YYNGEE. Here the CDR3 DNA reads TGTGCCAGCAGCGTAGCCCCCCAGGGAGCTTCCAATGAGCAGTTCTTC. Protein: CASSVAPQGASNEQFF.

The gene calls are TRBV2 and TRBJ2-2; D is ambiguous. The CDR3 length is 13 residues. Germline values: CDR1 SNHLY, CDR2 FYNNEI. Deletions cut 7 bases from V and 4 bases from J, with 10 bases between. CDR3 sequence (DNA): TGTGCCAGCACCCAGCGCACCACCGGGGAGCTGTTTTTT. This encodes CASTQRTTGELFF.

This clone showed up just once. The chain uses TRBV28 and TRBJ2-4; 8 bases match TRBD2. Germline values: CDR1 MDHEN, CDR2 SYDVKM. The V segment lost 2 bases and the J segment 1 base; nucleotides outside the gene matches: 7. The CDR3 totals 17 residues. CDR3 nucleotide sequence: TGTGCCAGCAGTTTAACGACCGGGAGGGGGGCCAAAAACATTCAGTACTTC. Its translation: CASSLTTGRGAKNIQYF.

This clone has just a few counts. The genes are TRBV27 and TRBJ1-4, with D perhaps matching TRBD1 (6 bases). With 3 bases removed from V and 7 bases from J, the gap between germline ends came to 12 bases. Germline CDR1 and CDR2: MNHEY and SMNVEV (reference sequence). This CDR3 is 14 amino acids long. Here the CDR3 DNA reads TGTGCCAGCAGTTTGGGGGGGCAGGGTGAAAAACTGTTTTTT. Translating gives CASSLGGQGEKLFF.

This clone came up once. The chain couples TRBV2 to TRBJ2-7, with D tentatively TRBD2 (6 bases). Germline V gene lookup returns CDR1 SNHLY and CDR2 FYNNEI. The CDR3 is made up of 14 amino acids. Trimming cost V 7 bases and J 2 bases, with 15 bases left between them. The CDR3 loop is CASKSFGGAYEQYF. The CDR3 DNA follows: TGTGCCAGCAAGAGCTTTGGCGGGGCCTACGAGCAGTACTTC.

The J gene is TRBJ2-7, the V gene TRBV5-1; possible D gene TRBD1, 6 bases. The CDR3 is made up of 14 amino acids. V gave up 0 bases and J gave up 6 bases, with 13 bases separating them. The germline CDR1 and CDR2 sequences are SGHRS and YFSETQ. The CDR3 bases are TGCGCCAGCAGCTTGGCCATGGCAGGGGCCGAGCAGTACTTC. Amino acid sequence: CASSLAMAGAEQYF.

The V call is TRBV5-6, the J call TRBJ1-2; D is perhaps TRBD1 (5 bases). V lost 2 bases, J lost 2 bases, and 10 bases lay in between. The germline gives CDR1 SGHDT, CDR2 YYEEEE. The CDR3 has 14 amino acids. CDR3 amino acids: CASSFQGENYGYTF. DNA for the CDR3: TGTGCCAGCAGCTTCCAGGGAGAGAACTATGGCTACACCTTC.

Details on this clone: Within the sample, other DNA sequences also encode this same CDR3. The rearrangement links TRBV19 to TRBJ1-1; D remains ambiguous. Trimming took off 3 bases at V and 1 base at J, with 6 bases between the two ends. CDR1 and CDR2 from the germline V gene are LNHDA and SQIVND (reference sequence). The CDR3 extends over 13 amino acids. The CDR3 is CASSMGRNTEAFF. In DNA, the CDR3 is TGTGCCAGTAGTATGGGCAGGAACACTGAAGCTTTCTTT.

This sequence joins TRBV28 and TRBJ2-6, with D possibly matching TRBD2 (6 bases). This CDR3 contains 17 residues. V was cut by 11 bases and J by 0 bases, with 20 bases left in between. Germline assignment: CDR1 MDHEN and CDR2 SYDVKM. CDR3 in DNA: TGTGCCCGGCGGGGTACCCTCGACAGCTCTGGGGCCAACGTCCTGACTTTC. Translating gives CARRGTLDSSGANVLTF.

V usage is TRBV11-2 and J usage is TRBJ1-3; TRBD1 is a possible D gene (6 bases). Germline V gene lookup returns CDR1 SGHAT and CDR2 FQNNGV. This CDR3 has 17 residues. V was cut by 0 bases and J by 4 bases, with 16 bases left in between. The CDR3: CASSLDMQGRRGNTIYF. The CDR3 nucleotides are TGTGCCAGCAGCTTAGATATGCAGGGGCGGAGAGGAAACACCATATATTTT.

The chain couples TRBV3-1 (or the pseudogene TRBV3-2) to TRBJ2-2; D not certain. V lost 2 bases, J lost 5 bases, and 15 bases lay in between. Per germline, CDR1 LGHDT and CDR2 YNNKEL (reference sequence). This CDR3 is 16 amino acids long. Here the CDR3 reads CASSQTYGPGTGELFF. CDR3 coding DNA: TGTGCCAGCAGCCAAACATACGGCCCTGGGACCGGGGAGCTGTTTTTT.

The CDR3: CASRLGTGLSYNSPLHF. The CDR3 nucleotides read TGTGCCAGCAGACTGGGGACAGGACTCTCCTATAATTCACCCCTCCACTTT. The chain is built from TRBV7-8 and TRBJ1-6; 8 bases line up with TRBD1. Looked up from germline, CDR1 is SGHVS and CDR2 is FQNEAQ. This CDR3 has 17 amino acids. Unmatched junction bases numbered 7, after V lost 6 bases and J lost 0 bases. Together with reference TRBV7-8 and TRBJ1-6, the CDR3 gives the full variable domain: GAGVSQSPRYKVAKRGQDVALRCDPISGHVSLFWYQQALGQGPEFLTYFQNEAQLDKSGLPSDRFFAERPEGSVSTLKIQRTQQEDSAVYLCASRLGTGLSYNSPLHFGNGTRLTVT.

This clone has just a few counts. The genes are TRBV7-9 and TRBJ1-2; D unresolved. V was shortened by 5 bases and J by 7 bases, with 17 bases between the two germline ends. Germline V gene lookup returns CDR1 SEHNR and CDR2 FQNEAQ (reference sequence). The CDR3 runs 14 residues. The chain's CDR3 is CASSISASVSGYTF. The CDR3 region has the DNA TGTGCCAGCAGCATTAGCGCGTCGGTTTCTGGCTACACCTTC.

The rearrangement joins TRBV7-8 to TRBJ2-5; possible D gene TRBD2, 6 bases. The CDR3 is made up of 15 amino acids. The germline V gene has CDR1 SGHVS and CDR2 FQNEAQ. Trimming cost V 5 bases and J 7 bases, with 20 bases left between them. The CDR3 loop is CASSADGGMRVTQYF. The CDR3 nucleotides read TGTGCCAGCAGCGCCGACGGGGGAATGAGGGTGACCCAGTACTTC.

The V gene is TRBV28, the J gene TRBJ1-5, with TRBD1 as a possible D gene (5 bases). CDR1 is MDHEN and CDR2 is SYDVKM in the germline V gene. Trimming removed 5 bases from V and 1 base from J, with 12 bases in between. The CDR3 loop spans 15 amino acids. CDR3 region: CASSDGAESNQPQHF. The CDR3, as DNA: TGTGCCAGCAGTGACGGGGCGGAGAGCAATCAGCCCCAGCATTTT.

The CDR3 nucleotides are TGTGCCAGCAGCTTTGGGGGGGCCGATGAAAAACTGTTTTTT. Residues: CASSFGGADEKLFF. V and J are TRBV5-6 and TRBJ1-4, with D maybe TRBD1 (6 bases). The CDR3 has 14 residues. V was trimmed by 2 bases and J by 6 bases, leaving 11 bases between them. Germline CDR1 SGHDT, CDR2 YYEEEE.

This clone was recorded a few times. The V call is TRBV6-2 or TRBV6-3, the J call TRBJ1-5; a weak D match, TRBD1 (5 bases). V shed 0 bases and J shed 0 bases, with 12 bases lying between them. The CDR3 runs to 17 residues. Germline values: CDR1 MNHEY, CDR2 SVGEGT. The CDR3 nucleotides are TGTGCCAGCAGTTACTCCGGGACGGTCTATAGCAATCAGCCCCAGCATTTT. It specifies CASSYSGTVYSNQPQHF.

V and J are TRBV6-5 and TRBJ1-2; D possibly corresponds to TRBD1 (6 bases). Germline lookup yields CDR1 MNHEY and CDR2 SVGAGI. The CDR3 totals 15 residues. The ends were cut back, 5 bases at V and 6 bases at J, with 19 bases in the middle. The CDR3 coding sequence is TGTGCCAGCAGTCCTCTGGTTGGGGGGGCCGATGGCTACACCTTC. As protein: CASSPLVGGADGYTF.